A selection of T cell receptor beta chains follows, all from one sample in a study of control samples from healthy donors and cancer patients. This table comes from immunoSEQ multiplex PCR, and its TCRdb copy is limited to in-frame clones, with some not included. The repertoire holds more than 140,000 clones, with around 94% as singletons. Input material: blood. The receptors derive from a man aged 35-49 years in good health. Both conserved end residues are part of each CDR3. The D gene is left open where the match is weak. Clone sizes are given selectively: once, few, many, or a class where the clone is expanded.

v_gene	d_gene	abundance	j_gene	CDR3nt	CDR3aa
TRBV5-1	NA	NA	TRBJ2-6	TGCGCCAGCAGCCCCCTGGGGGTGAGCTCTGGGGCCAACGTCCTGACTTTC	CASSPLGVSSGANVLTF
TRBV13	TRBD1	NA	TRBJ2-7	TGTGCCAGCAGACCATCCGGGACAGGGGGGCCCTCCTACGAGCAGTACTTC	CASRPSGTGGPSYEQYF
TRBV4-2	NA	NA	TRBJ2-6	TGTGCCAGCAGCCCCGGAGAGGTCTCTGGGGCCAACGTCCTGACTTTC	CASSPGEVSGANVLTF
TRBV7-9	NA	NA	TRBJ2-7	TGTGCCAGCAGCCGGGGGTCAGGGGGTAACTACGAGCAGTACTTC	CASSRGSGGNYEQYF
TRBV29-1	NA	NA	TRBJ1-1	TGCAGCGTTGTAGGCAGTTCCACTGAAGCTTTCTTT	CSVVGSSTEAFF
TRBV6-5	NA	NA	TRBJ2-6	TGTGCCAGCACCACAAGGGATGGGGCCAACGTCCTGACTTTC	CASTTRDGANVLTF
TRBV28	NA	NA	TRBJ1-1	TGTGCCAGCAGTTTTCTTTCCACTGAAGCTTTCTTT	CASSFLSTEAFF
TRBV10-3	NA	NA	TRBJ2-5	TGTGCCATCAGTGAGATCGGGCAGGGAGACCAAGAGACCCAGTACTTC	CAISEIGQGDQETQYF
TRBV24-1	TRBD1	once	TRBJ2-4	TGTGCCACCAGTGACCGGACAGGGAGAAACATTCAGTACTTC	CATSDRTGRNIQYF
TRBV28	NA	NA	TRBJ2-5	TGTGCCAGCAGTTTCAGGAACCAAGAGACCCAGTACTTC	CASSFRNQETQYF
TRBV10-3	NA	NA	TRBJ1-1	TGTGCCATCAGTCGCCTTACAGGAAACAACACTGAAGCTTTCTTT	CAISRLTGNNTEAFF
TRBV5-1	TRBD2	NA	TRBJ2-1	TGCGCCAGCAGGGTCGGACTAGCGGACTACAATGAGCAGTTCTTC	CASRVGLADYNEQFF
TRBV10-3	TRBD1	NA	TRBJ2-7	TGTGCCACCAAGGGACAGGAAAGCTCCTACGAGCAGTACTTC	CATKGQESSYEQYF
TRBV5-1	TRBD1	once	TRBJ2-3	TGCGCCAGCAGCTGGACAGGGTCCACAGATACGCAGTATTTT	CASSWTGSTDTQYF
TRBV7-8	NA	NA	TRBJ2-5	TGTGCCAGCAGCTTAGAAGGGTTGGGGCAGCGGGAGACCCAGTACTTC	CASSLEGLGQRETQYF
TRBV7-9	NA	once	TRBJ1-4	TGTGCCAGCAACCCAGCAGGGGTTAATGAAAAACTGTTTTTT	CASNPAGVNEKLFF
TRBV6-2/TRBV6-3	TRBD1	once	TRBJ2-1	TGTGCCAGCAGTACTGGACAGGTGGGATACAATGAGCAGTTCTTC	CASSTGQVGYNEQFF
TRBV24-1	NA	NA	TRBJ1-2	TGTGCCACCTCCTACGGGACCAACTATGGCTACACCTTC	CATSYGTNYGYTF
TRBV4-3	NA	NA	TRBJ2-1	TGCGCCAGCAGCCAAGATCGGAGCCTAGATAGTGAGCAGTTCTTC	CASSQDRSLDSEQFF
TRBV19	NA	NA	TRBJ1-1	TGTGCCAGTAGTCCCACGGTGGGCACTGAAGCTTTCTTT	CASSPTVGTEAFF
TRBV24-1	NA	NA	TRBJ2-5	TGTGTCACCAGTTCGGAACAGGGTCAGTACTTC	CVTSSEQGQYF
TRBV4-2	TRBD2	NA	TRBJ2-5	TGTGCCAGCAGCCAAGATGTATGGGCGGGGGTCGACTTC	CASSQDVWAGVDF
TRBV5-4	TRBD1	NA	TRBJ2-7	TGTGCCAGCAGCTTGCCGGGACAGGGGCTCGAGCAGTACTTC	CASSLPGQGLEQYF
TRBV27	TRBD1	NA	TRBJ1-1	TGTGCCAGCAGGGGGATAAGACAGGGTGTGTCCACTGAAGCTTTCTTT	CASRGIRQGVSTEAFF
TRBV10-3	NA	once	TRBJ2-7	TGTGCCATCAGTGAGGGGGCTAGCGAGGTCTCCTACGAGCAGTACTTC	CAISEGASEVSYEQYF
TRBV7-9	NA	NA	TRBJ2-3	TGTGCCAGCAGCTTTCCGTCGGAGGGCCCGGTTTGGGGCACAGATACGCAGTATTTT	CASSFPSEGPVWGTDTQYF
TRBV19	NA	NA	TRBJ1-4	TGTGCCAGTAGTATGGCGGGGGGTGAAAAACTGTTTTTT	CASSMAGGEKLFF
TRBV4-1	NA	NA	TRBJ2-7	TGCGCCAGCAGCCAACTTTCTTCCTACGAGCAGTACTTC	CASSQLSSYEQYF
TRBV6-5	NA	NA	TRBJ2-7	TGTGCCAGCAGTCCCACAAAGGGTATAGGGTACGAGCAGTACTTC	CASSPTKGIGYEQYF
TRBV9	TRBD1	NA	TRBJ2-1	TGTGCCAGCAGCGACCGGGACAGGGACACTACTAGACGAGGTGAGCAGTTCTTC	CASSDRDRDTTRRGEQFF
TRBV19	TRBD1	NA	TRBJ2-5	TGTGCCAGTAGTATGGGGACAGGTAAAGAGACCCAGTACTTC	CASSMGTGKETQYF
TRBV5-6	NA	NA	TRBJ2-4	TGTGCCAGCAGCGTGCGGGACAGCAATGCTCCGTACTTC	CASSVRDSNAPYF
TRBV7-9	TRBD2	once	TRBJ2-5	TGTGCCAGCAGCGCCCGGGGGGTCCAAGAGACCCAGTACTTC	CASSARGVQETQYF
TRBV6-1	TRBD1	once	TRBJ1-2	TGTGCCAGCAGTGAAGTATGGGACAGGGGAGCCTATGGCTACACCTTC	CASSEVWDRGAYGYTF
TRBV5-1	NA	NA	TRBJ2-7	TGCGCCAGCAGCTTGGACAGTTTCTACGAGCAGTACTTC	CASSLDSFYEQYF
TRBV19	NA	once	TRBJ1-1	TGTGCCAGTAGTACAGGGTTGAACACTGAAGCTTTCTTT	CASSTGLNTEAFF
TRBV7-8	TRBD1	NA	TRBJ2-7	TGTGCCAGCAGCCGAGACAGGGGGCGCGTCTACGACGAGCAGTACTTC	CASSRDRGRVYDEQYF
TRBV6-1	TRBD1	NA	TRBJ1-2	TGTGCCAGCAGTGATTGGAGGGGGCCGAGAGGCTACACCTTC	CASSDWRGPRGYTF
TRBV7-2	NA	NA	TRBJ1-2	TGTGCCAGCAGCTTAGTAGAGTATGGCTACACCTTC	CASSLVEYGYTF
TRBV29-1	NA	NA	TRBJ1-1	TGCAGCGTTGAGAAGGGCGGCCACCGCGACACTGAAGCTTTCTTT	CSVEKGGHRDTEAFF
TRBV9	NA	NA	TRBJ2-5	TGTGCCAGCAATGGCGCGGGGCTACAAGAGACCCAGTACTTC	CASNGAGLQETQYF
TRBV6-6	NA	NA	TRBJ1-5	TGTGCCAGCAGTAAACAGGGAACTCAGCCCCAGCATTTT	CASSKQGTQPQHF
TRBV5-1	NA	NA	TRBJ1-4	TGCGCCAGCAGCTTGGCCCTCGGAGGGGGTGAAAAACTGTTTTTT	CASSLALGGGEKLFF
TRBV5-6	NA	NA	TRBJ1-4	TGTGCCAGCAGCTCACGAGGGGGGAATGAAAAACTGTTTTTT	CASSSRGGNEKLFF
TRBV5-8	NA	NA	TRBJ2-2	TGTGCCAGCAGCCCAGGCGGCCTTACCGGGGAGCTGTTTTTT	CASSPGGLTGELFF
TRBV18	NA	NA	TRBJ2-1	TGTGCCAGCTCACCGACGGGGGGCGTGCACAATGAGCAGTTCTTC	CASSPTGGVHNEQFF
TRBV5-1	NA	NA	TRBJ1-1	TGCGCCAGCAGCTTGCAAGGGACGATGAACACTGAAGCTTTCTTT	CASSLQGTMNTEAFF
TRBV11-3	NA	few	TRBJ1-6	TGTGCCAGCAGCTTAGATCGGCAGTCACCCCTCCACTTT	CASSLDRQSPLHF
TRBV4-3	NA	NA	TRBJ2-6	TGCGCCAGCAGCCAAGATCAGGGGGGCTCTGGGGCCAACGTCCTGACTTTC	CASSQDQGGSGANVLTF
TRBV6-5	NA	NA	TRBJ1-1	TGTGCCAGCAGCCGGGGACGCGGGACCTCTGAAGCTTTCTTT	CASSRGRGTSEAFF
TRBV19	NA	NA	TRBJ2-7	TGTGCCAGTAGTATACAAATCGGGCCCTACGAGCAGTACTTC	CASSIQIGPYEQYF
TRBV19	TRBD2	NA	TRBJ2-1	TGTGCCACCCGGCTGGGGGCGGGAGGCCTCTACAATGAGCAGTTCTTC	CATRLGAGGLYNEQFF
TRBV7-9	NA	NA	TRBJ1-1	TGTGCCAGCAGCCTGATTGGAGGAACTGAAGCTTTCTTT	CASSLIGGTEAFF